The entry below gives a single T cell receptor beta chain sequence along with its context. The data were produced by immunoSEQ multiplex PCR, yet TCRdb's version contains in-frame clones alone and is incomplete. The repertoire holds around 190,000 clones, with around 76% as singletons. This sample is part of a study of blood T cell repertoires in COVID-19. The CDR3 has 15 residues. Looked up from germline, CDR1 is LNHNV and CDR2 is YYDKDF (reference sequence). V was shortened by 8 bases and J by 7 bases, with 21 bases between the two germline ends. Sequencing input: peripheral blood. This clonotype was obtained from a woman between 50 and 59 years old with active or convalescent COVID-19. V gene TRBV15 combines with J gene TRBJ1-5; possible D gene TRBD1, 6 bases. Here the CDR3 reads CATSKLKGVPQPQHF. The CDR3 DNA follows: TGTGCCACCTCCAAACTGAAGGGGGTCCCGCAGCCCCAGCATTTT.